Given below is one TCR beta chain in context. It lacks a known antigen. No clone much larger than this one lies a single base away; base qualities are absent. This entry is derived from a study of cytomegalovirus exposure and HLA in healthy donors (dated by TCRdb to 2016 to 2017). At the level of the whole study: According to an earlier analysis of a few hundred of the donors, some 180 million T cells yielded over 90 million unique TCR beta sequences and roughly 280 Gb of sequence data. Roughly 300 gigabases of sequencing data and around 85 million unique TCR sequences made up an early release that covered 640 HLA-typed donors. The genetic ancestry cluster associated with self-reported Caucasian donors included about four fifths of the approximately 430 genotyped donors. The study was designed to test whether signatures of past pathogen exposure could be identified by cataloging public T cell receptors. The study profiled the T cell repertoires of 666 subjects by immunosequencing and related them to cytomegalovirus serostatus. Besides the first cohort of about 730 subjects, a separate validation cohort made up of 120 different subjects was used. The study combined high-throughput TCR immunosequencing, statistical association of individual TCRs with disease status, and machine learning to predict cytomegalovirus infection status. In a later analysis, previously published TCR beta repertoires from some 640 donors were re-analyzed and high-resolution HLA genotyping was added so that TCR occurrence patterns could be studied. Rather than drawing on any new phenotypic data, the later analysis identified candidate immune exposures from TCR beta sequences and the way those sequences occurred across donors. An earlier analysis of around 640 of the donors used high-throughput TCR beta sequencing to judge whether each TCR beta V gene segment behaved as functional or pseudogenic. Donor age, sex, ethnicity and CMV serostatus were compiled together with the repertoire data. A later genetic analysis took genome-wide SNP genotypes for about 65% of the roughly 670 donors and used that subset as a discovery cohort. Every discovery cohort repertoire had been produced on one sequencing platform. Both class I and class II loci were covered by HLA typing, at four-digit resolution. The number of typed donors differed by locus: about 620-640 for A, B, C, DRB1 and DQB1; 522 for DQA1; about 600 for DPA1; and some 450 for DPB1. Because of strong linkage in the cohort, roughly five DR-DQ haplotypes were treated as single units for association and clustering. Among 300 to 500 genotyped donors of the cohort, an average of roughly 230,000 unique TCR beta nucleotide sequences was sequenced per donor, of which about 19% were non-productive. What the authors observed across the whole study: A later analysis reported that several top co-occurrence clusters appeared linked to parvovirus B19, influenza, CMV and Epstein-Barr virus. In an earlier analysis of around 600 of the donors, most TCR beta V segments appeared in productive rearrangements about 87% or about 30% of the time, broadly matching IMGT annotations. In a later genetic analysis, a missense DCLRE1C variant was associated with V-gene and J-gene trimming of TCR beta chains, and the association was replicated in an independent cohort. Immune exposure information for the cohort was limited to CMV serostatus. The earlier analysis of 450 to 700 of the donors excluded over 15 rarely observed V segments, including chromosome 9 orphons, because counts were too low. The study listed 150 to 200 TCR beta chains as associated with cytomegalovirus. Because HLA typing was missing for some donors at each locus, association tests included only the typed subset. A later analysis found that TCR association rates varied across HLA loci, with DRB1 alleles showing the most associated TCRs and HLA-C alleles the fewest. A cluster of highly shared sequence variants was judged likely to represent a technical artifact of the sequencing pipeline. Assigning TCR associations to individual alleles was difficult when HLA alleles, especially DR and DQ, strongly co-occurred. According to a later genetic analysis, donors in an Asian-associated ancestry cluster had fewer N-insertions in productive TCRs than the roughly 700-donor mean. This cohort had only TCR beta chains sequenced, and the lack of alpha or paired-chain data limited which features could be detected. Cytomegalovirus status was reported to be diagnosed by the classifier with high specificity and sensitivity in both the original and validation cohorts. In a later analysis, HLA-associated TCR beta chains showed more clonal expansion and lower generation probabilities than non-associated chains that were equally common. The 87-base-pair reads could not distinguish some IMGT-functional V segments, including TRBV6-2 and TRBV6-3, so those segments were excluded. A further reported finding was that TCR beta sequences accurately predicted the HLA-A and HLA-B alleles for most subjects in the first cohort. While some public TCRs were present in many individuals, most TCR sequences turned up only very rarely across donors. Correlated functional status among segregating V segments might reflect linkage disequilibrium, but an unknown experimental factor could not be ruled out. Presence/absence analyses assumed roughly uniform sequencing depth across donors, an assumption that may not hold. Three of the identified cytomegalovirus-associated TCR beta chains were confirmed in vitro to be specific for cytomegalovirus antigens. Specific HLA alleles were associated with 16,951 TCR beta sequences at a false discovery rate of 0.05 in a later analysis. The authors suggested that the approach could potentially be extended to other disease states and immunological phenotypes. According to a later analysis, most CMV-associated TCR beta chains appeared to be HLA-restricted, and the HLA associations seemed to be driven largely by CMV exposure.

The cohort was made up of roughly 670 healthy bone marrow donors. At the time of sampling, all cohort members were nominally healthy, though unrecorded immune exposures were likely present. The donor was CMV seropositive and was included in the group of almost 300 seropositive cohort members. A peripheral blood sample was collected from each donor, and TCR beta sequencing was performed on peripheral blood mononuclear cells. Genomic DNA extraction from the blood cell samples was performed with the Qiagen DNeasy Blood Extraction Kit. From the cysteine through the phenylalanine, the CDR3 covers 12 amino acids. Here the CDR3 DNA is all that survives: 36 bases in frame from base 1. CDR1 and CDR2 are read off the germline V gene as MDHEN and SYDVKM. Deletion took 10 bases off V and 5 bases off J, with a span of 14 bases between the germline ends. The library was made by the immunoSEQ multiplex PCR assay. The multiplex PCR relied on a mix of 60 forward primers for TCR Vbeta segments and 13 reverse primers for TCR Jbeta segments. The CDR3 region of rearranged TCR beta genes was amplified from genomic DNA with a multiplex PCR assay. The amplified TCR beta libraries were sequenced on the Illumina HiSeq System as 87-base-pair reads. Processing in the source paper ran as follows. A later analysis counted around 72 million unique TCR beta chains across the 550 to 750 repertoires, and roughly 10 million of these chains were shared by at least two donors. Raw reads were error-corrected and collapsed into unique sequences by a nearest-neighbor algorithm in which closely related sequences were merged to remove PCR and sequencing errors. Alignment of CDR3 sequences to IMGT reference sequences was used to assign V, D and J gene segments. Each retained sequence needed at least a six-nucleotide match to both a V gene segment and a J gene segment. Rearrangements were called productive when the CDR3 lacked stop codons and stayed in frame with V and J; all others were non-productive. CDR3 was defined according to IMGT convention as the region running from the second conserved V-encoded cysteine to the conserved J-encoded phenylalanine. In an earlier analysis of approximately 500 of the donors, sequences lacking an unambiguous match to a single V gene segment were excluded. In an earlier analysis of a few hundred of the donors, a V segment was called functional when productive rearrangements were above 56.7%, and segregating when the standard deviation between donors exceeded 5%. A statistical classification framework was developed to diagnose cytomegalovirus status using the catalog of TCR beta chain sequences. In a later analysis, V and J genes were assigned by comparing TCR nucleotide sequences against IMGT/GENE-DB human TR gene sequences. A later analysis assigned CDR3 sequences and most-parsimonious VDJ recombination scenarios with the TCRdist pipeline. In a later analysis, each TCR beta chain was defined by its CDR3 amino acid sequence together with its V-gene family, and reads lacking a unique V-gene family were excluded. As a way to deal with suspected cross-contamination and a sequencing artifact, a later analysis dropped under 600 nucleotide sequences that were highly shared and had low generation probability. A later analysis calculated a clonal expansion index for each public chain from normalized within-repertoire ranks of inferred template counts. A later analysis computed generation probabilities with a VDJ recombination model fitted to out-of-frame rearrangements, and checked the results against IGoR. In a later analysis, hypergeometric tests were used to score TCR-TCR, TCR-HLA and TCR-CMV co-occurrence, with a repertoire-size bias correction applied to TCR pairs. To estimate false discovery rates, a later analysis permuted the HLA or CMV assignments 20 times. In a later analysis, co-occurring TCRs were grouped using DBSCAN, with TCRdist sequence similarity added in when clustering inside HLA-allele-positive subsets. Repertoires with fewer than 30,000 or more than 120,000 public chains were left out of co-occurrence clustering, as were roughly five repertoires with anomalous nucleotide sharing. As stored in TCRdb, this immuneACCESS dataset retains in-frame rearrangements with V and J assigned. A fraction of the clones does not appear; measured against another copy, unresolved V genes explain less than half of the discrepancy, and the remainder lacks a known reason. V, J and clone size derive from that table, while D and trimming were established from the DNA sequence. This sample comprises roughly 120,000 clones, about 80% of them detected only once. The top ten constitute roughly 31% of the sample.

Material for sequencing was PBMCs. The rearrangement combines TRBV28 with TRBJ1-1; TRBD1 might be the D gene, on 5 matching bases. This receptor was identified in a man aged 55 to 70 in good health and CMV-seropositive. The CDR3 amino acid sequence is: CATRAGGTEAFF. In nucleotides, the sequence is TGTGCCACCCGGGCGGGGGGGACTGAAGCTTTCTTT.